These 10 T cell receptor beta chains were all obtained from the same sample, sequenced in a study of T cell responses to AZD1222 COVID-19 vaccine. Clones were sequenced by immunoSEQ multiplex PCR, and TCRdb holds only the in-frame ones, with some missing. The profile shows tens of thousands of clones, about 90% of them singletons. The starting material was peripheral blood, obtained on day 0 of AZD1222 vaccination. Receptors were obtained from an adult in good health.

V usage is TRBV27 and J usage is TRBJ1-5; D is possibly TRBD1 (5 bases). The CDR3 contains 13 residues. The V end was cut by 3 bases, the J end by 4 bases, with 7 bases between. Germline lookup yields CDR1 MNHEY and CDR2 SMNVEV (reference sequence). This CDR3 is CASSLNRNQPQHF. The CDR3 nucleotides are TGTGCCAGCAGTTTGAACAGGAATCAGCCCCAGCATTTT.

The DNA of the CDR3 is TGTGCCAGCAGCCAAGTATCGGGACAGGCCCCCAATGAGCAGTTCTTC. Amino acids: CASSQVSGQAPNEQFF. V is TRBV3-1 (or the pseudogene TRBV3-2) and J is TRBJ2-1; 8 nucleotides line up with TRBD1. V trimming: 1 base; J trimming: 6 bases; junction bases outside the gene matches: 8. The germline V gene encodes CDR1 LGHDT and CDR2 YNNKEL (reference sequence). This CDR3 spans 16 amino acids.

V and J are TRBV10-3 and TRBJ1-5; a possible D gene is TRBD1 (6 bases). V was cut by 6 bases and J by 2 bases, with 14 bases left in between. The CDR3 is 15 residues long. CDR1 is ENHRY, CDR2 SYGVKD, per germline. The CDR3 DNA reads TGTGCCATCAGCCTAACAGGGTTGGGCAATCAGCCCCAGCATTTT. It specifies CAISLTGLGNQPQHF.

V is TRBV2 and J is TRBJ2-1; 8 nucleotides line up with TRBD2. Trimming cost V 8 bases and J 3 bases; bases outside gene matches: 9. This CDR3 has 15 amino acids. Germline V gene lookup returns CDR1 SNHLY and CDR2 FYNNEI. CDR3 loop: CASPRTGGLYNEQFF. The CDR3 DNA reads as TGTGCCAGCCCTCGGACGGGGGGGCTCTACAATGAGCAGTTCTTC.

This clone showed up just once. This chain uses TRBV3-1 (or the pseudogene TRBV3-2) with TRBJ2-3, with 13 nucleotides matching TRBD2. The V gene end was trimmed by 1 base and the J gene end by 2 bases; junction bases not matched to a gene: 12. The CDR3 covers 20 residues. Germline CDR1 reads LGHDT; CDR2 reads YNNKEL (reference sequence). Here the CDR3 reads CASSQVLGLAGAYFTDTQYF. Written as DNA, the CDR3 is TGTGCCAGCAGCCAAGTATTAGGACTAGCGGGGGCCTACTTCACAGATACGCAGTATTTT.

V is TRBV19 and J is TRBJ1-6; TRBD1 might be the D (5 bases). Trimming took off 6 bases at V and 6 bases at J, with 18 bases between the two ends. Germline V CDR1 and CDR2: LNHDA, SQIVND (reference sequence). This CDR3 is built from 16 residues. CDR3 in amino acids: CASSIRQSYFNSPLHF. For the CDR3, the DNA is TGTGCCAGTAGCATTCGACAGTCCTATTTTAATTCACCCCTCCACTTT. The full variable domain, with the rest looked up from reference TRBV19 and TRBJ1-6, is DGGITQSPKYLFRKEGQNVTLSCEQNLNHDAMYWYRQDPGQGLRLIYYSQIVNDFQKGDIAEGYSVSREKKESFPLTVTSAQKNPTAFYLCASSIRQSYFNSPLHFGNGTRLTVT.

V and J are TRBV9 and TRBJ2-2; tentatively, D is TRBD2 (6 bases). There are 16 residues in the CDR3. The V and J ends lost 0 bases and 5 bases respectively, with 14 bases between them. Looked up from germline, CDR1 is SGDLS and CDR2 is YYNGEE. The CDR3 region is CASSVALSGETGELFF. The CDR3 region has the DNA TGTGCCAGCAGCGTAGCTCTTTCGGGGGAGACCGGGGAGCTGTTTTTT.

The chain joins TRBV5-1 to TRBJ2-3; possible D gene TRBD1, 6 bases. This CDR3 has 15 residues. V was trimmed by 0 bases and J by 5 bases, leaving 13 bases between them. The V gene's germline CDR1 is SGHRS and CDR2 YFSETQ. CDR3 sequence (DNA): TGCGCCAGCAGCTTGGCAGGGGCGCTTGGAGATACGCAGTATTTT. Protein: CASSLAGALGDTQYF.

DNA for the CDR3: TGTGCCACCAGCAGAGGTCAAGCGGGAGGGCGCACCGGGGAGCTGTTTTTT. It codes for CATSRGQAGGRTGELFF. The chain recombines TRBV15 with TRBJ2-2, with TRBD2 matching 10 bases. The CDR3 contains 17 residues. V was clipped by 1 base and J by 4 bases; unmatched bases: 6. Germline assignment: CDR1 LNHNV and CDR2 YYDKDF (reference sequence).

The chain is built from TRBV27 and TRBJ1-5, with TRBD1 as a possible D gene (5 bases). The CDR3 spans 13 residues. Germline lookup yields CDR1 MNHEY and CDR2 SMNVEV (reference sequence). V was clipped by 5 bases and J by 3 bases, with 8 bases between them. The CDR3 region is CASSGGLNQPQHF. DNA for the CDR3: TGTGCCAGCAGTGGGGGACTCAATCAGCCCCAGCATTTT.